Sample share makes the clone carrying this T cell receptor beta chain medium-sized. Its target is unknown. These data originate in a study of CD8 T cell repertoires and HIV-1 epitope variants. Study as a whole: Equal numbers of autologous T cell-negative cells presented antigen to enriched T cells. An uncultured baseline aliquot held 1M T cells. Findings and limits, study-wide: Some ten antigen-specific TCR beta clonotypes were found; about six seemed cross-reactive to variants.

Germline CDR1 SNHLY, CDR2 FYNNEI. The CDR3 consists of 14 residues. V dropped 6 bases and J dropped 8; count of bases not matched to a gene: 7. Using immunoSEQ multiplex PCR, the repertoire was profiled, and TCRdb retains in-frame clones only, with some absent. The repertoire consists of over 4,000 clones, with about 66% occurring once and the leading ten covering around 43%. J is TRBJ1-2 and V is TRBV2; 12 positions agree with TRBD1. The source is a male donor with HIV. Sequenced: cultured CD8+ T cells derived from PBMCs. The CDR3 nucleotides are TGTGCCAGCAGCGACCGGGACAGGGGGCTCGGCTACACCTTC. It is translated as CASSDRDRGLGYTF. Together with reference TRBV2 and TRBJ1-2, the CDR3 gives the full variable domain: EPEVTQTPSHQVTQMGQEVILRCVPISNHLYFYWYRQILGQKVEFLVSFYNNEISEKSEIFDDQFSVERPDGSNFTLKIRSTKLEDSAMYFCASSDRDRGLGYTFGSGTRLTVV.